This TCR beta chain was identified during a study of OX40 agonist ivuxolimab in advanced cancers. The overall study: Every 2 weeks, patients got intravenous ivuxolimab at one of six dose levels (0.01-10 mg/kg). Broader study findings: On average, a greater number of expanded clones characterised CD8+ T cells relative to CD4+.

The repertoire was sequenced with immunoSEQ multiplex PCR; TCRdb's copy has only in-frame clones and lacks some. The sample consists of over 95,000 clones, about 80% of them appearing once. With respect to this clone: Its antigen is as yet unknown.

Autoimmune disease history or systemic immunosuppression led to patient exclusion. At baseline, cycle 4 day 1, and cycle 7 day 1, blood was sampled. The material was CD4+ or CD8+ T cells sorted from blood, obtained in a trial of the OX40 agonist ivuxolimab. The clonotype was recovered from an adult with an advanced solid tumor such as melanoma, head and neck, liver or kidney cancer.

The CDR3 is CAWAIPGVYTQYF. Written as DNA, the CDR3 is TGTGCCTGGGCCATCCCAGGGGTTTATACGCAGTATTTT. The chain carries TRBV30 and TRBJ2-3; tentative D call: TRBD1 (6 bases). Trimming removed 5 bases from V and 7 bases from J, with 16 bases in between. CDR1 and CDR2 (germline): GTSNPN, SVGIG (reference sequence). The CDR3 runs 13 residues. Full variable domain (rest looked up from reference TRBV30 and TRBJ2-3): SQTIHQWPATLVQPVGSPLSLECTVEGTSNPNLYWYRQAAGRGLQLLFYSVGIGQISSEVPQNLSASRPQDRQFILSSKKLLLSDSGFYLCAWAIPGVYTQYFGPGTRLTVL.